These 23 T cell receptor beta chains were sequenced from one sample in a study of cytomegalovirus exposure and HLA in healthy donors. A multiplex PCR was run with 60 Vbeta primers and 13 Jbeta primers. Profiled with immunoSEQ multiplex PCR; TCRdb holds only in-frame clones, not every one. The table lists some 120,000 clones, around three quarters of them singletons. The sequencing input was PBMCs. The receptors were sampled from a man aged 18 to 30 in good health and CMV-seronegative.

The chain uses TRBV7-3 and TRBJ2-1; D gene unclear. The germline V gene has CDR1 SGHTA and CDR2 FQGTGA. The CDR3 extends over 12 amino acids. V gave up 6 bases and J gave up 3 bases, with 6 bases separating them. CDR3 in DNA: TGTGCCAGCAGTCAGAACTACAATGAGCAGTTCTTC. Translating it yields CASSQNYNEQFF. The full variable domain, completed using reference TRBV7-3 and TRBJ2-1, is GAGVSQTPSNKVTEKGKYVELRCDPISGHTALYWYRQSLGQGPEFLIYFQGTGAADDSGLPNDRFFAVRPEGSVSTLKIQRTERGDSAVYLCASSQNYNEQFFGPGTRLTVL.

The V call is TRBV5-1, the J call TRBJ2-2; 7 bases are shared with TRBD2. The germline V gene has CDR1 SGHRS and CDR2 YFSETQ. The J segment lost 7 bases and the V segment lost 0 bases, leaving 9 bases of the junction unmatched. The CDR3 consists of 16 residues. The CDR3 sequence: CASSLGGLGVGGELFF. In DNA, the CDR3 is TGCGCCAGCAGCTTGGGCGGACTAGGAGTGGGCGGGGAGCTGTTTTTT. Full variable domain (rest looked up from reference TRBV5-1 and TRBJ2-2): KAGVTQTPRYLIKTRGQQVTLSCSPISGHRSVSWYQQTPGQGLQFLFEYFSETQRNKGNFPGRFSGRQFSNSRSEMNVSTLELGDSALYLCASSLGGLGVGGELFFGEGSRLTVL.

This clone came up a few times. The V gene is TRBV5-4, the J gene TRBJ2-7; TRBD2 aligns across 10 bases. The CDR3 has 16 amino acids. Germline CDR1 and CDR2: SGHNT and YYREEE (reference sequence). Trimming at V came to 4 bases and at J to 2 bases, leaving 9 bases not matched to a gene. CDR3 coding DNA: TGTGCCAGCAGCCAACAACTAGCGGGACCAACCTACGAGCAGTACTTC. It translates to CASSQQLAGPTYEQYF.

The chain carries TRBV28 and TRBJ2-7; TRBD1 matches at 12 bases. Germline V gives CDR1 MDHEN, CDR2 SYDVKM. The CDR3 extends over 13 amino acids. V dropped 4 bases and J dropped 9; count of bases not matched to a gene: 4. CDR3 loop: CASSSGTGGGQYF. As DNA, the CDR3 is TGTGCCAGCAGTTCCGGGACAGGGGGCGGGCAGTACTTC.

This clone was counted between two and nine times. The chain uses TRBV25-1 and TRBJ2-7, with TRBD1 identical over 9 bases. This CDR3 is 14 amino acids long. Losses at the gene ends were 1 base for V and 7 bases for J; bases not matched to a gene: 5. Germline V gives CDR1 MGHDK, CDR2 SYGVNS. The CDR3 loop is CASSESVGQGEQYV. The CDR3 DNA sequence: TGTGCCAGCAGTGAATCCGTCGGACAGGGGGAGCAGTACGTC.

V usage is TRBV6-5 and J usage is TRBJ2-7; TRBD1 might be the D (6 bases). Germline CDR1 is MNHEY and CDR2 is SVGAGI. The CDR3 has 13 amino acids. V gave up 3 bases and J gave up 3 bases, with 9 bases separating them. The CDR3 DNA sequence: TGTGCCAGCAGTTATGCCAGGGGCTACGAGCAGTACGTC. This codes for CASSYARGYEQYV.

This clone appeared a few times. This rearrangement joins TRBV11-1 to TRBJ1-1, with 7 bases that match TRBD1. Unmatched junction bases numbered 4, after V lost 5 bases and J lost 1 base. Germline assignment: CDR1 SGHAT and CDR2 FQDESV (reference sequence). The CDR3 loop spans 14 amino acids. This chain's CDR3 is CASSRGRWNTEAFF. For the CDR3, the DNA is TGTGCCAGCAGCAGGGGGCGGTGGAACACTGAAGCTTTCTTT.

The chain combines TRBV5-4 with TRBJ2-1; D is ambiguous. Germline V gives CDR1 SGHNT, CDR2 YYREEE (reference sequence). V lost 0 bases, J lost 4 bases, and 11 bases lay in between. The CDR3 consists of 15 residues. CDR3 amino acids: CASSLESTTYNEQFF. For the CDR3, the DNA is TGTGCCAGCAGCTTGGAGTCAACGACATACAATGAGCAGTTCTTC.

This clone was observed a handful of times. The CDR3 sequence is CSVVAQGAGNEKLFF. CDR3 coding DNA: TGCAGCGTTGTCGCACAGGGAGCCGGTAATGAAAAACTGTTTTTT. J is TRBJ1-4 and V is TRBV29-1, with D maybe TRBD1 (6 bases). Trimming cost V 4 bases and J 4 bases, with 16 bases left between them. Germline V gene lookup returns CDR1 SQVTM and CDR2 ANQGSEA. CDR3 length: 15 amino acids.

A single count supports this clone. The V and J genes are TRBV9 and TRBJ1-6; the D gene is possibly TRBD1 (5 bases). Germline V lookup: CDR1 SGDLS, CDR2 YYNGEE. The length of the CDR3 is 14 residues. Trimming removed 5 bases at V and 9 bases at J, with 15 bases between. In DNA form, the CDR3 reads TGTGCCAGCAGTTGGTTACAGGTTGGTTCACCCCTCCACTTT. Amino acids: CASSWLQVGSPLHF.

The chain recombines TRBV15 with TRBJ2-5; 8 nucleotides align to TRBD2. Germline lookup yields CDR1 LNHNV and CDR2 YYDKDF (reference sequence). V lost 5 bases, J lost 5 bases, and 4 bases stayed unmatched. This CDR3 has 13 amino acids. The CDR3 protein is CATSDGRAETQYF. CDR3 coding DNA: TGTGCCACCAGCGACGGGAGGGCCGAGACCCAGTACTTC.

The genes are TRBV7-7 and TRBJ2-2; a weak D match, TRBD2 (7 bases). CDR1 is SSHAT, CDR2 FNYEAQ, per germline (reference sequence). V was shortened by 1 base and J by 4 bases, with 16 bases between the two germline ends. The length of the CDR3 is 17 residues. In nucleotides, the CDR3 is TGTGCCAGCAGCTTAGGACCGACAGGCGGGGGCACCGGGGAGCTGTTTTTT. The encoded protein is CASSLGPTGGGTGELFF.

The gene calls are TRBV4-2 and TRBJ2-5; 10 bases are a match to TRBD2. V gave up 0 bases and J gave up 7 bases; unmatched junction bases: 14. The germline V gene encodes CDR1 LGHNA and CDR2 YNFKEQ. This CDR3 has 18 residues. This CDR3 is CASSQEPASGSGGWTQYF. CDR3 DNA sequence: TGTGCCAGCAGCCAAGAACCCGCTAGCGGGAGCGGGGGATGGACCCAGTACTTC.

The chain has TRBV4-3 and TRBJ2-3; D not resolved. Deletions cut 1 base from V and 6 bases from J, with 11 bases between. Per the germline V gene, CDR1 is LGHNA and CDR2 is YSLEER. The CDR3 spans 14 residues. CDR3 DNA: TGCGCCAGCAGCCAAGGGCCAGGTATGGATACGCAGTATTTT. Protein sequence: CASSQGPGMDTQYF.

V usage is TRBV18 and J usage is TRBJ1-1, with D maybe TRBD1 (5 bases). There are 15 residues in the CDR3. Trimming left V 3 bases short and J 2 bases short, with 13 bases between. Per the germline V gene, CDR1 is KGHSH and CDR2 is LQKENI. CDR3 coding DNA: TGTGCCAGCTCACCCTCTAGACAGCTTAACACTGAAGCTTTCTTT. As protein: CASSPSRQLNTEAFF.

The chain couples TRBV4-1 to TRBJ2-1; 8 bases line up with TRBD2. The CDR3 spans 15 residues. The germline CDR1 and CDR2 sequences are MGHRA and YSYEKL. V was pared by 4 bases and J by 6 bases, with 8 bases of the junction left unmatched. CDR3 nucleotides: TGCGCCAGCAGCCGGGAGAAGCGGGAGCCCAATGAGCAGTTCTTC. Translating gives CASSREKREPNEQFF.

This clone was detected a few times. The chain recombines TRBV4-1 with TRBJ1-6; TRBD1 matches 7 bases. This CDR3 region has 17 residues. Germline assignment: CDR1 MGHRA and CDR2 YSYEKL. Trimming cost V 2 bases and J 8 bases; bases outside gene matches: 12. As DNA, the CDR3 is TGCGCCAGCAGCCAAAACTCCCCCGGGACAGTCGATTCACCCCTCCACTTT. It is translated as CASSQNSPGTVDSPLHF.

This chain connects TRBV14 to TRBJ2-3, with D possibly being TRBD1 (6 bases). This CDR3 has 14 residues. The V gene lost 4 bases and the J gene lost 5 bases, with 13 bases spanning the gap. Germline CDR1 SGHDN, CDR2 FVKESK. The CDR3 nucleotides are TGTGCCAGCAGCCTGACGACAGGAAAAGATACGCAGTATTTT. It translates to CASSLTTGKDTQYF.

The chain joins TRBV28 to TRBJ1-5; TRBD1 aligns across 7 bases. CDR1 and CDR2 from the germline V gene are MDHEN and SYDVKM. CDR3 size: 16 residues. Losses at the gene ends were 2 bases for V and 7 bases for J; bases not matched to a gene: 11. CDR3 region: CASSLTAGGGGQPQHF. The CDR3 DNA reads TGTGCCAGCAGTTTAACGGCAGGGGGTGGGGGACAGCCCCAGCATTTT.

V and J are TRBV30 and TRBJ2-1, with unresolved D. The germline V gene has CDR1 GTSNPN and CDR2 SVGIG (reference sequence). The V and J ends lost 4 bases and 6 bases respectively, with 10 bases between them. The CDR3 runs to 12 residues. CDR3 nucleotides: TGTGCCTGGACAAATCAGGCCAATGAGCAGTTCTTC. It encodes CAWTNQANEQFF.

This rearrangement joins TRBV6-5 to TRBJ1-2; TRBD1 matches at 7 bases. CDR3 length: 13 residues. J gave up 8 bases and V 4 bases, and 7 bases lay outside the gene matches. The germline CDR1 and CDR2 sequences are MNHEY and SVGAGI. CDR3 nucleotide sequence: TGTGCCAGCAGTTCCCGGGACAGTATCGGCTACACCTTC. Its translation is CASSSRDSIGYTF.

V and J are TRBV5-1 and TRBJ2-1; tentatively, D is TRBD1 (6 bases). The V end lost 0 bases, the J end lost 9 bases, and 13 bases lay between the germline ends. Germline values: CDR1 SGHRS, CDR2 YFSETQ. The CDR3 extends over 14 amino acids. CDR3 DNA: TGCGCCAGCAGCTTGGTCGAACAGGGCGGTGAGCAGTTCTTC. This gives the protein CASSLVEQGGEQFF.

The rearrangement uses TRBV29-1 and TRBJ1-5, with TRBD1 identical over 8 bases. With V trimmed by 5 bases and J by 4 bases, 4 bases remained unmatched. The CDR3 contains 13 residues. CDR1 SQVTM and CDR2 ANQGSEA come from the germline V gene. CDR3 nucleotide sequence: TGCAGCGTTTGGACAGGGAAAAATCAGCCCCAGCATTTT. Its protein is CSVWTGKNQPQHF.